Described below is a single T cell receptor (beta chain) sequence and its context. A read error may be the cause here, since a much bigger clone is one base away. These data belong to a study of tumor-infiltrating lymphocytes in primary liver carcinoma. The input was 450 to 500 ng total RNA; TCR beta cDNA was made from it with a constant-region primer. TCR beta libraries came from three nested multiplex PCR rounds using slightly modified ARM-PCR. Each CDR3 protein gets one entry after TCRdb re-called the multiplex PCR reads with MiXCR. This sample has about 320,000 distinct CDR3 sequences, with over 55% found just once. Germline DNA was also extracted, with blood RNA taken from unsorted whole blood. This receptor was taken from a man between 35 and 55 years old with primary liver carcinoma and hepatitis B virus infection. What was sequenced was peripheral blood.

DNA of the CDR3: TGTGCCAGCAGTTTAAATTTGGGGTTTGAGCGGTTCTTC. It yields the protein CASSLNLGFERFF. The chain joins TRBV12-3 or TRBV12-4 to TRBJ2-1; the D is unclear. The CDR3 contains 13 residues.